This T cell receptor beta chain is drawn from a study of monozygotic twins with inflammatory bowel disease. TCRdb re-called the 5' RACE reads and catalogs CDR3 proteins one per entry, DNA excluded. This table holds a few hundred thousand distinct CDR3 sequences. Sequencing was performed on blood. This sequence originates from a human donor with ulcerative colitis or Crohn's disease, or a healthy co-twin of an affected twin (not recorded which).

The CDR3 loop is CASSTTGSNQPQHF. This chain connects TRBV7-9 to TRBJ1-5; TCRdb picks TRBD1, but there is no DNA to check that call. Germline V gene data show CDR1 as SEHNR and CDR2 as FQNEAQ (reference sequence). The CDR3 has 14 amino acids.